This T cell receptor beta chain was found in a study of yellow fever vaccine responses in identical twins. The study, taken as a whole, reports: Reported findings indicate that twins' vaccine T cell responses seemed partially convergent, partially personalized.

TCRdb ran MiXCR on the RT-PCR reads and lists one entry per CDR3 protein. The table includes tens of thousands of distinct CDR3 sequences, less than 70% detected once. The CDR3 sequence is 15 residues long. Germline V gives CDR1 LGHDT, CDR2 YNNKEL (reference sequence). The germline V and J ends were trimmed by 1 base and 0 bases, with 10 bases remaining between them. A word on this clonotype: Its specificity is unknown.

This TCR derives from a woman younger than 30 who received the yellow fever vaccine. The rearrangement joins TRBV3-1 to TRBJ2-7, with TRBD2 as a possible D gene (6 bases). Sequenced here: T cells from blood (PBMCs), unsorted or a sorted subset (not recorded which), sampled before or after yellow fever vaccination (not recorded which). The CDR3 DNA reads TGTGCCAGCAGCCAAGGGACCGGGAGCTCCTACGAGCAGTACTTC. Amino acids: CASSQGTGSSYEQYF.